One and the same sample provided the 16 T cell receptor beta chains below, sequenced in a study of shared clonotypes between healthy human individuals. Sequencing was performed with immunoSEQ multiplex PCR; in TCRdb, only in-frame clones are kept and a portion is missing. Of roughly 2.2 million clones listed, more than 80% are singletons. Sequenced input: naive CD4+ T cells from PBMCs. The subset was: CD45RA+ positively selected. The receptors shown here come from a young man in good health. Some clones in this sample may be carry-over from other donors' samples.

This chain connects TRBV7-3 to TRBJ2-7; 7 nucleotides match TRBD2. The CDR3 contains 14 residues. Trimming at V came to 6 bases and at J to 4 bases, leaving 9 bases not matched to a gene. In germline, CDR1 is SGHTA, CDR2 FQGTGA. This chain's CDR3 is CASSTQGLPYEQYF. The DNA for the CDR3 is TGTGCCAGCAGTACGCAGGGACTACCATACGAGCAGTACTTC.

This clone was recorded only once. V is TRBV15 and J is TRBJ2-1, with 10 bases fitting TRBD1. Germline lookup yields CDR1 LNHNV and CDR2 YYDKDF (reference sequence). The length of the CDR3 is 16 residues. Trimming at V came to 4 bases and at J to 3 bases, leaving 6 bases not matched to a gene. CDR3 sequence: CATSNSGTGVYNEQFF. DNA of the CDR3: TGTGCCACCAGCAATTCCGGGACAGGGGTCTACAATGAGCAGTTCTTC. The variable domain in full, completed from reference TRBV15 and TRBJ2-1, reads DAMVIQNPRYQVTQFGKPVTLSCSQTLNHNVMYWYQQKSSQAPKLLFHYYDKDFNNEADTPDNFQSRRPNTSFCFLDIRSPGLGDTAMYLCATSNSGTGVYNEQFFGPGTRLTVL.

A remark on this clone: The same CDR3 also results from other DNA sequences found in this sample. The chain joins TRBV5-1 to TRBJ2-5; TRBD1 matches 7 bases. The germline gives CDR1 SGHRS, CDR2 YFSETQ. This CDR3 comprises 15 residues. The V and J ends lost 3 bases and 5 bases, in that order; junction bases with no gene match: 10. The CDR3 sequence: CASSSNRGLQETQYF. In DNA, the CDR3 is TGCGCCAGCAGCTCGAACAGGGGCCTCCAGGAGACCCAGTACTTC.

In regard to this clone: The same CDR3 is also encoded by other DNA sequences in this sample. The chain uses TRBV5-1 and TRBJ1-4; a weak D match, TRBD1 (6 bases). Between the trimmed V and J ends, which lost 0 bases and 5 bases, there was a span of 11 bases. This CDR3 is built from 15 residues. The V gene's germline CDR1 is SGHRS and CDR2 YFSETQ. CDR3 DNA: TGCGCCAGCAGCTTGGGCGGGACACAGAATGAAAAACTGTTTTTT. Encoded protein: CASSLGGTQNEKLFF.

V and J are TRBV7-9 and TRBJ1-4; D remains unclear. Germline CDR1 SEHNR, CDR2 FQNEAQ (reference sequence). The CDR3 loop spans 15 amino acids. V was shortened by 4 bases and J by 4 bases, with 13 bases between the two germline ends. This chain's CDR3 is CASSSGGLGNEKLFF. The DNA for the CDR3 is TGTGCCAGCAGCTCAGGCGGGCTGGGTAATGAAAAACTGTTTTTT. Drawing the rest from reference TRBV7-9 and TRBJ1-4, the complete variable domain is DTGVSQNPRHKITKRGQNVTFRCDPISEHNRLYWYRQTLGQGPEFLTYFQNEAQLEKSRLLSDRFSAERPKGSFSTLEIQRTEQGDSAMYLCASSSGGLGNEKLFFGSGTQLSVL.

This clone was seen more than once but under ten times. The chain carries TRBV28 and TRBJ1-1; D is unclear. Germline assignment: CDR1 MDHEN and CDR2 SYDVKM. Trimming cost V 6 bases and J 3 bases, with 2 bases left between them. The length of the CDR3 is 10 residues. In DNA, the CDR3 is TGTGCCAGCAGGTACACTGAAGCTTTCTTT. It is translated as CASRYTEAFF.

The chain uses TRBV28 and TRBJ1-2, with 7 bases lining up with TRBD1. After removal of 4 bases from V and 6 bases from J, the junction contained 11 bases not matched to a gene. The CDR3 totals 15 residues. Germline V CDR1 and CDR2: MDHEN, SYDVKM. CDR3 in amino acids: CASSSYPGQRDGYTF. In DNA, the CDR3 is TGTGCCAGCAGTTCATACCCGGGACAGAGAGATGGCTACACCTTC.

V gene TRBV10-3 combines with J gene TRBJ2-5; the D is unclear. Germline V lookup: CDR1 ENHRY, CDR2 SYGVKD. Trimming shortened V by 5 bases and J by 2 bases, and 9 bases separated the two germline ends. This CDR3 has 13 amino acids. The CDR3: CAISRGRQETQYF. As DNA, the CDR3 is TGTGCCATCAGTCGCGGACGGCAAGAGACCCAGTACTTC.

The genes are TRBV9 and TRBJ1-1; D gene unclear. This CDR3 has 16 amino acids. V was clipped by 7 bases and J by 0 bases, with 19 bases between them. Germline values: CDR1 SGDLS, CDR2 YYNGEE. The DNA of the CDR3 is TGTGCCAGCGCCAAACTCCTAGGGTACATGAACACTGAAGCTTTCTTT. This translates into CASAKLLGYMNTEAFF. Drawing the rest from reference TRBV9 and TRBJ1-1, the complete variable domain is DSGVTQTPKHLITATGQRVTLRCSPRSGDLSVYWYQQSLDQGLQFLIQYYNGEERAKGNILERFSAQQFPDLHSELNLSSLELGDSALYFCASAKLLGYMNTEAFFGQGTRLTVV.

V usage is TRBV5-1 and J usage is TRBJ2-1; TRBD2 matches at 7 bases. J lost 1 base, V lost 2 bases, and 6 bases had no gene match. CDR1 is SGHRS and CDR2 is YFSETQ in the germline V gene. The CDR3 covers 16 residues. The chain's CDR3 is CASSLSAGLSYNEQFF. The CDR3 bases are TGCGCCAGCAGCTTATCAGCGGGACTATCCTACAATGAGCAGTTCTTC.

The chain recombines TRBV9 with TRBJ2-5, with unresolved D. Trimming left V 0 bases short and J 7 bases short, with 16 bases between. Germline V gene lookup returns CDR1 SGDLS and CDR2 YYNGEE. CDR3 size: 15 residues. In nucleotides, the CDR3 is TGTGCCAGCAGCGTAGAGGGCGCGGCCCCCGGGACCCAGTACTTC. Protein product: CASSVEGAAPGTQYF.

This clone was seen a single time. The chain combines TRBV9 with TRBJ1-2; tentatively, D is TRBD1 (6 bases). CDR1 is SGDLS and CDR2 is YYNGEE in the germline V gene. This CDR3 has 18 amino acids. Trimming pared 3 bases from V and 2 bases from J, leaving 23 bases between. CDR3 protein: CASSAGGLERVSNYGYTF. As DNA, the CDR3 is TGTGCCAGCAGCGCGGGGGGGCTTGAAAGGGTATCCAACTATGGCTACACCTTC.

CDR3 residues: CASTSRGGAGELFF. For the CDR3, the DNA is TGTGCCAGCACCTCTAGAGGGGGCGCCGGGGAGCTGTTTTTT. The V call is TRBV5-4, the J call TRBJ2-2; 7 bases are a match to TRBD1. This CDR3 is built from 14 residues. Unmatched junction bases numbered 8, after V lost 6 bases and J lost 6 bases. Germline loops: CDR1 SGHNT, CDR2 YYREEE (reference sequence).

The gene calls are TRBV6-4 and TRBJ1-1; 8 nucleotides agree with TRBD1. CDR1 is MRHNA, CDR2 SNTAGT, per germline. The J segment lost 1 base and the V segment lost 0 bases, leaving 4 bases of the junction unmatched. The CDR3 is 16 residues long. The CDR3 spells CASSDSPTGGNTEAFF. CDR3 coding DNA: TGTGCCAGCAGTGACTCGCCTACAGGGGGGAACACTGAAGCTTTCTTT.

The rearrangement joins TRBV28 to TRBJ1-2; 9 nucleotides agree with TRBD1. Per the germline V gene, CDR1 is MDHEN and CDR2 is SYDVKM. Trimming took 3 bases from V and 7 from J; bases not matched to a gene: 12. The CDR3 runs 16 residues. The DNA of the CDR3 is TGTGCCAGCAGTTTCCCATTACAGGGGGCGGTATCTGGCTACACCTTC. Amino acids: CASSFPLQGAVSGYTF.

This chain links TRBV27 with TRBJ2-2; TRBD1 matches 9 bases. Germline V gives CDR1 MNHEY, CDR2 SMNVEV (reference sequence). V was clipped by 6 bases and J by 0 bases; unmatched bases: 5. The CDR3 has 16 residues. The CDR3 spells CASRRDRVANTGELFF. As DNA, the CDR3 is TGTGCCAGCAGGCGGGACAGGGTAGCGAACACCGGGGAGCTGTTTTTT.